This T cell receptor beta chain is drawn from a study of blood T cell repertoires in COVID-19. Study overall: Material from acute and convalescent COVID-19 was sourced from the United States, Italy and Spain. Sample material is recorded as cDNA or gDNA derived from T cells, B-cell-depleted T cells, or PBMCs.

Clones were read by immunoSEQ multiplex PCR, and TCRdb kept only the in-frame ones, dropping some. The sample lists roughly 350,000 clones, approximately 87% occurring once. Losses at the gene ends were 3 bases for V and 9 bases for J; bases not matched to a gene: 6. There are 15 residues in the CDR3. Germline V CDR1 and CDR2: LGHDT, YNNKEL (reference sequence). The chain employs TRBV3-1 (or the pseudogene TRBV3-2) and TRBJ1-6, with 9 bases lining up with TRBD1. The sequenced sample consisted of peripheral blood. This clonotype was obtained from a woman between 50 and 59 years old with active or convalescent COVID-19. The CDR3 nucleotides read TGTGCCAGCAGCCAGTCCGGGACAGGGATTTCACCCCTCCACTTT. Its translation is CASSQSGTGISPLHF.